Listed below are T cell receptor beta chains from one sample, sequenced in a study of blood T cell repertoires in COVID-19. Profiled with immunoSEQ multiplex PCR; TCRdb holds only in-frame clones, not every one. The sample has some 400,000 clones; roughly 92% are singletons. The sequenced sample consisted of PBMCs or T cells enriched from blood (not recorded which). These receptor sequences come from a woman aged 40 to 49 who had been exposed to COVID-19. CDR3s include the opening cysteine and the closing phenylalanine or tryptophan. The D gene is left open where the match is weak. The size entry is marked missing in some rows and otherwise reads once, few, many or a size class.

TRBD1	TRBV7-2	once	TRBJ1-2	TGTGCCAGCAGCCCCAGGACAGGGGGCAGTAACTATGGCTACACCTTC	CASSPRTGGSNYGYTF
TRBD1	TRBV7-2	NA	TRBJ2-7	TGTGCCAGCAGCTTCTGGGACAGGGGGAACGAGCAGTACTTC	CASSFWDRGNEQYF
NA	TRBV5-1	NA	TRBJ2-1	TGCGCCAGCAGCTTGGGCGGACTCGCCAATGAGCAGTTCTTC	CASSLGGLANEQFF
NA	TRBV3-1/TRBV3-2	NA	TRBJ2-5	TGTGCCAGCAGCCAATTTAGGCAGGGCTCGCAGACCCAGTACTTC	CASSQFRQGSQTQYF
TRBD1	TRBV5-4	NA	TRBJ2-3	TGTGCCAGCAGCTTGCCCTCGGGACAGGGACCAGATACGCAGTATTTT	CASSLPSGQGPDTQYF
NA	TRBV2	NA	TRBJ2-3	TGTGCGCACCCGGTTTCCACAGATACGCAGTATTTT	CAHPVSTDTQYF
TRBD1	TRBV5-4	NA	TRBJ2-5	TGTGCCAGCAGGGAAGGGGGCAGATGGGAGACCCAGTACTTC	CASREGGRWETQYF
TRBD1	TRBV14	NA	TRBJ1-2	TGTGCCAGCAGCCAAGGACAGGGCGATGGCTACACCTTC	CASSQGQGDGYTF
NA	TRBV19	once	TRBJ1-1	TGTGCCAGTAGTCCCCCGGAGGGGCGGACTGAAGCTTTCTTT	CASSPPEGRTEAFF
TRBD1	TRBV5-1	NA	TRBJ1-2	TGCGCCAGCAGCTACACCGGGACAGGGGGTGGCTACACCTTC	CASSYTGTGGGYTF
NA	TRBV7-2	once	TRBJ1-4	TGTGCCAGCAGCACGGGAGGGGTGGGTGAAAAACTGTTTTTT	CASSTGGVGEKLFF
NA	TRBV14	once	TRBJ2-1	TGTGCCAGCAGCCAAGGTACGGCGGTAAGCTCCTACAATGAGCAGTTCTTC	CASSQGTAVSSYNEQFF
TRBD1	TRBV6-4	NA	TRBJ1-1	TGTGCCAGCAGTGGAGGAGCGACGAGGACAGGCGATTCTGAGGACACTGAAGCTTTCTTT	CASSGGATRTGDSEDTEAFF
NA	TRBV5-1	NA	TRBJ2-1	TGCGCCAGCAGCAGCTTAAAACAGGGTGGTGAGCAGTTCTTC	CASSSLKQGGEQFF
TRBD1	TRBV2	NA	TRBJ1-2	TGTGCCAGCAGTGGACAGGGGTATGGCTACACCTTC	CASSGQGYGYTF
NA	TRBV5-4	NA	TRBJ1-4	TGTGCCAGCAGCCCCCGAGGTGAAAAACTGTTTTTT	CASSPRGEKLFF
TRBD1	TRBV6-5	NA	TRBJ1-2	TGTGCCAGCAGTTTCCGGGACAGGGATGGCTACACCTTC	CASSFRDRDGYTF
TRBD2	TRBV6-4	NA	TRBJ2-7	TGTGCCAAACAACTAGCGGGGCGCTGTTACGAGCAGTACTTC	CAKQLAGRCYEQYF
NA	TRBV24-1	NA	TRBJ1-2	TGTGCCACCAGTGATACGACAGGCCCTCGGGGCTACACCTTC	CATSDTTGPRGYTF
NA	TRBV27	NA	TRBJ1-1	TGTGCCAGCAGTTTGGGAGGACCGAACACTGAAGCTTTCTTT	CASSLGGPNTEAFF
NA	TRBV11-3	NA	TRBJ1-1	TGTGCCAGCCACTCCTGGAACACTGAAGCTTTCTTT	CASHSWNTEAFF
NA	TRBV7-9	NA	TRBJ2-6	TGTGCCAGCAGCTTTAGTGTCTCCGGGGCCAACGTCCTGACTTTC	CASSFSVSGANVLTF
NA	TRBV19	NA	TRBJ1-4	TGTGCCAGTAGTCCAGGGGTTAAACTGTTTTTT	CASSPGVKLFF
NA	TRBV5-6	NA	TRBJ2-1	TGTGCCAGCAGCTTGGTAGCAGGGTACTACAATGAGCAGTTCTTC	CASSLVAGYYNEQFF
NA	TRBV12-3/TRBV12-4	NA	TRBJ1-2	TGTGCCAGCAGTAAAAAACTAAGCTATGGCTACACCTTC	CASSKKLSYGYTF
TRBD1	TRBV29-1	NA	TRBJ1-2	TGCAGCGTTGCTCCCACAGGGGGTACCTATGGCTACACCTTC	CSVAPTGGTYGYTF
NA	TRBV7-9	NA	TRBJ1-5	TGTGCCAGCAGCTTCGTCAATCAGCCCCAGCATTTT	CASSFVNQPQHF
NA	TRBV7-9	once	TRBJ1-4	TGTGCCAGCAGCCACCAGGGGTTGGTTGAAAAACTGTTTTTT	CASSHQGLVEKLFF
TRBD2	TRBV10-3	NA	TRBJ2-7	TGTGCCATCAGTGACCCCCGGGGGCGGGGGGACCTCTCCTACGAGCAGTACTTC	CAISDPRGRGDLSYEQYF
NA	TRBV5-1	NA	TRBJ2-7	TGCGCCAGCAGCTCGGCGGGCGCTTCCTACGAGCAGTACTTC	CASSSAGASYEQYF
NA	TRBV19	once	TRBJ1-2	TGTGCCAGTACCCCGGCCGGGTATGGGTCCTGGGGCTACACCTTC	CASTPAGYGSWGYTF
NA	TRBV7-2	NA	TRBJ2-5	TGTGCCAGCAGCTTAAGTTTTAGAGAGACCCAGTACTTC	CASSLSFRETQYF
TRBD1	TRBV7-3	NA	TRBJ1-2	TGTGCCAGCAGCTTAGGAGGACAGGGGCTGGACACCTTC	CASSLGGQGLDTF
TRBD1	TRBV5-4	NA	TRBJ1-1	TGTGCCAGCCCAGGGGGCTTTTCGTTCGACACTGAAGCTTTCTTT	CASPGGFSFDTEAFF
NA	TRBV5-1	NA	TRBJ1-2	TGCGCCAGTGCTACCCCGGGGTCGATCTATGGCTACACCTTC	CASATPGSIYGYTF
NA	TRBV6-2/TRBV6-3	NA	TRBJ1-2	TGTGCCAGCAGTTATGGACAGAGGGCTAACTATGGCTACACCTTC	CASSYGQRANYGYTF
NA	TRBV19	NA	TRBJ1-5	TGTGCCAGTAAGATGAGGGACATAGACAATCAGCCCCAGCATTTT	CASKMRDIDNQPQHF
TRBD2	TRBV5-1	NA	TRBJ2-1	TGCGCCAGCAGCCCGGGACTAGCGGGGGACAATGAGCAGTTCTTC	CASSPGLAGDNEQFF
NA	TRBV19	NA	TRBJ1-1	TGTGCCAGTAGTGTAGACAGTGGCACTGAAGCTTTCTTT	CASSVDSGTEAFF
NA	TRBV9	once	TRBJ1-5	TGTGCCAGCAGCCTCCGGGACTCCCTCAATCAGCCCCAGCATTTT	CASSLRDSLNQPQHF
NA	TRBV5-6	NA	TRBJ1-2	TGTGCCAGCAGCCCGCAGGGTGTGGGTTATGGCTACACCTTC	CASSPQGVGYGYTF
NA	TRBV3-1/TRBV3-2	NA	TRBJ2-1	TGTGCCAGCAGCCTTCTAGATAGTCAGCAGTTCTTC	CASSLLDSQQFF
NA	TRBV7-9	NA	TRBJ1-6	TGTGCCAGCAGCTACCAGACAGGTTCACCCCTCCACTTT	CASSYQTGSPLHF
NA	TRBV7-9	NA	TRBJ1-6	TGTGCCAGCAGCTTAACGCGTCAGGGTGACGATTCACCCCTCCACTTT	CASSLTRQGDDSPLHF
NA	TRBV6-5	NA	TRBJ1-1	TGTGCCAGCAGTTACGAGGGGGAAAGCACTGAAGCTTTCTTT	CASSYEGESTEAFF
NA	TRBV5-1	NA	TRBJ1-6	TGCGCCAGCAGCTACTCAATGTCCTCCGGAACGGGCTCCTATAATTCACCCCTCCACTTT	CASSYSMSSGTGSYNSPLHF